The 9 T cell receptor beta chains reported below all come from one sample, sequenced in a study of cytomegalovirus exposure and HLA in healthy donors. Sequenced by immunoSEQ multiplex PCR; TCRdb stores in-frame clones only, minus some. The data show some 61,000 clones, with around 97% seen just once and roughly 1.6% held by the top ten. The specimen was PBMCs. The receptors derive from a woman younger than 30 in good health and CMV-seropositive.

The V and J genes are TRBV19 and TRBJ1-1; 8 bases map to TRBD1. After removal of 8 bases from V and 4 bases from J, the junction contained 6 bases not matched to a gene. This CDR3 region has 13 residues. From germline, CDR1 is LNHDA and CDR2 SQIVND (reference sequence). The CDR3 bases are TGTGCCAGTGCCAGGGGGCGAAGCACTGAAGCTTTCTTT. Protein: CASARGRSTEAFF.

This chain joins TRBV7-3 and TRBJ2-5, with 9 bases lining up with TRBD1. The germline V gene encodes CDR1 SGHTA and CDR2 FQGTGA. V dropped 5 bases and J dropped 4; count of bases not matched to a gene: 8. The CDR3 is made up of 15 amino acids. CDR3 nucleotide sequence: TGTGCCAGCAGCACCGGGACAGGGAGGATAGAGACCCAGTACTTC. The encoded protein is CASSTGTGRIETQYF.

The chain carries TRBV19 and TRBJ2-7, with 13 bases identical to TRBD2. Trimming took 1 base from V and 3 from J; bases not matched to a gene: 3. The germline CDR1 and CDR2 sequences are LNHDA and SQIVND (reference sequence). The CDR3 loop spans 16 amino acids. The chain's CDR3 is CASSIGTSGSGYEQYF. The CDR3 DNA reads TGTGCCAGTAGTATAGGGACTAGCGGGAGCGGCTACGAGCAGTACTTC.

This chain links TRBV6-6 with TRBJ1-2; 8 nucleotides agree with TRBD1. CDR1 is MNHNY, CDR2 SVGAGI, per germline (reference sequence). This CDR3 spans 13 amino acids. J gave up 8 bases and V 7 bases, and 9 bases lay outside the gene matches. CDR3 bases: TGTGCCAGCACCTTCCAGGGGGCGGGGGGCTACACCTTC. Encoded protein: CASTFQGAGGYTF.

The V and J genes are TRBV28 and TRBJ2-5, with D possibly being TRBD2 (5 bases). The V gene lost 8 bases and the J gene lost 1 base, with 8 bases spanning the gap. Per germline, CDR1 MDHEN and CDR2 SYDVKM. This CDR3 spans 12 amino acids. CDR3 amino acids: CASGEFQETQYF. The DNA for the CDR3 is TGTGCCAGCGGGGAGTTCCAAGAGACCCAGTACTTC.

The count of this clone is one. V is TRBV5-6 and J is TRBJ2-1; possible D gene TRBD1, 6 bases. Germline V gene sequence: CDR1 SGHDT, CDR2 YYEEEE. The CDR3 has 15 amino acids. The V gene lost 4 bases and the J gene lost 1 base, with 12 bases spanning the gap. CDR3 DNA sequence: TGTGCCAGCAGCCCGACAGGTCCTTCCTACAATGAGCAGTTCTTC. This gives the protein CASSPTGPSYNEQFF.

Here the CDR3 DNA reads TGTGCCAGCAGTCCTATGCCGATCTACGAGCAGTACTTC. Translation: CASSPMPIYEQYF. J is TRBJ2-7 and V is TRBV6-1; unclear D gene. The CDR3 is 13 residues long. Trimming cost V 5 bases and J 3 bases, with 11 bases left between them. From germline, CDR1 is MNHNS and CDR2 SASEGT.

The count of this clone is one. The chain has TRBV19 and TRBJ2-1, with TRBD2 matching 9 bases. V trimming: 6 bases; J trimming: 8 bases; junction bases outside the gene matches: 11. The CDR3 is 15 amino acids. Germline lookup yields CDR1 LNHDA and CDR2 SQIVND (reference sequence). As DNA, the CDR3 is TGTGCCAGTAGCTACCTAGCGGGATTATCGCATGAGCAGTTCTTC. Its protein product is CASSYLAGLSHEQFF.

The chain links TRBV18 to TRBJ1-2, with 7 bases fitting TRBD1. The CDR3 sequence is 15 residues long. Germline V gene lookup returns CDR1 KGHSH and CDR2 LQKENI. V lost 1 base, J lost 7 bases, and 9 bases stayed unmatched. The CDR3 spells CASSPREGGASGYTF. CDR3 in DNA: TGTGCCAGCTCACCACGGGAAGGGGGCGCATCTGGCTACACCTTC.